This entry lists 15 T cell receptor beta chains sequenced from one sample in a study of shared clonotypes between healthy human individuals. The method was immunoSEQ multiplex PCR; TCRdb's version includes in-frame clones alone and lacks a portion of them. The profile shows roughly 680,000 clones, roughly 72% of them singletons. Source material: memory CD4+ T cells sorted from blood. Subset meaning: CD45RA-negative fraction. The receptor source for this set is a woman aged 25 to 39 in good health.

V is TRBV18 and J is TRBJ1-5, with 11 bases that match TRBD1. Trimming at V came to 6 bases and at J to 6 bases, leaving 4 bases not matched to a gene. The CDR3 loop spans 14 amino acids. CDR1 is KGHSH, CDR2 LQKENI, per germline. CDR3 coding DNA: TGTGCCAGCTCGAAGGACAGGGGGCCTCAGCCCCAGCATTTT. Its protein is CASSKDRGPQPQHF. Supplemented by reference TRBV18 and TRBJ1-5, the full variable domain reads NAGVMQNPRHLVRRRGQEARLRCSPMKGHSHVYWYRQLPEEGLKFMVYLQKENIIDESGMPKERFSAEFPKEGPSILRIQQVVRGDSAAYFCASSKDRGPQPQHFGDGTRLSIL.

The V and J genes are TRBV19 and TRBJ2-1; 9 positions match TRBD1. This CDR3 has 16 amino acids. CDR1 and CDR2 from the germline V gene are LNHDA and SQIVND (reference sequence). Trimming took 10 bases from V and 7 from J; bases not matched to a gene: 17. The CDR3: CATRGTGRDRENEQFF. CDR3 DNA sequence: TGTGCCACCAGGGGGACAGGGCGTGACCGTGAAAATGAGCAGTTCTTC.

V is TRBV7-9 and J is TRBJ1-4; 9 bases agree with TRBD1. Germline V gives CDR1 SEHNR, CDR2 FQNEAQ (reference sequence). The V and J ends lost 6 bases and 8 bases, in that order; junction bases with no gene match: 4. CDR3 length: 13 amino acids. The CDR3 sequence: CASSWDRAEKLFF. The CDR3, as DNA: TGTGCCAGCAGTTGGGACAGGGCAGAAAAACTGTTTTTT.

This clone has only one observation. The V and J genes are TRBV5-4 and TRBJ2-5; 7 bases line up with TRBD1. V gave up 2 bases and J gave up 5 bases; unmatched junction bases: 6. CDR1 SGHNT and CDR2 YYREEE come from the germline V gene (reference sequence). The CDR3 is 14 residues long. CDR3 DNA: TGTGCCAGCAGCTTAGGGGGCTTAGGGGAGACCCAGTACTTC. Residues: CASSLGGLGETQYF.

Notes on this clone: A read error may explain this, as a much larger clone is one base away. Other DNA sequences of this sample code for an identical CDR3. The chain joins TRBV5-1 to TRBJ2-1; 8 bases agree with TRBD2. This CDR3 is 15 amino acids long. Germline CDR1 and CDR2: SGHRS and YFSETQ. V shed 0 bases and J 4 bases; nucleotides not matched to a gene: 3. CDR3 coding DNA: TGCGCCAGCAGCTTGGTGTCTAGCGGGTACAATGAGCAGTTCTTC. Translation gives CASSLVSSGYNEQFF. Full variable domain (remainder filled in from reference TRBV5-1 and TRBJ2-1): KAGVTQTPRYLIKTRGQQVTLSCSPISGHRSVSWYQQTPGQGLQFLFEYFSETQRNKGNFPGRFSGRQFSNSRSEMNVSTLELGDSALYLCASSLVSSGYNEQFFGPGTRLTVL.

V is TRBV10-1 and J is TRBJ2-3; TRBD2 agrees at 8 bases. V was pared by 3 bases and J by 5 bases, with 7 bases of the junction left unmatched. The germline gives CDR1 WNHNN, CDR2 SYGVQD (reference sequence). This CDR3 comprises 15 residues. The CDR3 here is CASSESGGPEDTQYF. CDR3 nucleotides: TGCGCCAGCAGTGAATCGGGAGGGCCGGAAGATACGCAGTATTTT.

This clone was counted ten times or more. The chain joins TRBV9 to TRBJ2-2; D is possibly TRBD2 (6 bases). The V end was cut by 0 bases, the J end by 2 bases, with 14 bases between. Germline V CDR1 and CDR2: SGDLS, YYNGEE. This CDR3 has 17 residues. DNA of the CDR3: TGTGCCAGCAGCGTAGGGGTCGGAGGGAAAAACACCGGGGAGCTGTTTTTT. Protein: CASSVGVGGKNTGELFF.

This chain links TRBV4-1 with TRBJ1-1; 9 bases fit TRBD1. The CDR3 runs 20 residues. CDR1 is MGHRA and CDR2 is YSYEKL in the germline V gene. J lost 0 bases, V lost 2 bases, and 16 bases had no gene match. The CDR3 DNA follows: TGCGCCAGCAGCCAACCCCCCGGGGTGAGACAGGGGGGCATGAACACTGAAGCTTTCTTT. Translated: CASSQPPGVRQGGMNTEAFF.

The CDR3 sequence: CATSLSGSSYEQYF. The CDR3 DNA reads as TGTGCCACCAGCCTCAGCGGTAGTAGCTACGAGCAGTACTTC. This rearrangement joins TRBV15 to TRBJ2-7, with TRBD2 as a possible D gene (5 bases). CDR3 length: 14 residues. CDR1 and CDR2 from the germline V gene are LNHNV and YYDKDF (reference sequence). The V and J ends lost 5 bases and 3 bases respectively, with 14 bases between them.

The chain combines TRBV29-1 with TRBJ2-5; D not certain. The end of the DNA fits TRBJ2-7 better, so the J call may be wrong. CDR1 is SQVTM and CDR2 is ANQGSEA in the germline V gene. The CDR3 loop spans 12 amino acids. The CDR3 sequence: CSIWGTYYEQYF. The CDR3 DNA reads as TGCAGCATCTGGGGAACTTACTACGAGCAGTACTTC.

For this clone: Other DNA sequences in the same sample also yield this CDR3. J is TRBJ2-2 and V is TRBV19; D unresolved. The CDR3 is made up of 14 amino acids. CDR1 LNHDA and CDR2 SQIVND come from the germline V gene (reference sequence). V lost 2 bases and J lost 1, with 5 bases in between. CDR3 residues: CASSIWGNTGELFF. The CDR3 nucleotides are TGTGCCAGTAGTATATGGGGGAACACCGGGGAGCTGTTTTTT.

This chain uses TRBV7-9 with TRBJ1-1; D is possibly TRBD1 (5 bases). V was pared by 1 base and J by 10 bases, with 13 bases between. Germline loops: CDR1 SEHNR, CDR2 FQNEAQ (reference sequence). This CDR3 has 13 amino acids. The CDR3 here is CASSLDVWQGAFF. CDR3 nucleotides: TGTGCCAGCAGCTTAGATGTGTGGCAGGGAGCTTTCTTT.

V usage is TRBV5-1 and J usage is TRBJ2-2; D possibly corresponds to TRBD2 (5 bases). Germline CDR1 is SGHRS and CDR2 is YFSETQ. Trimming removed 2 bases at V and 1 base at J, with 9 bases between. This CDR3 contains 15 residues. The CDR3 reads CASSLNRENTGELFF. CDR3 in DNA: TGCGCCAGCAGCTTAAATCGGGAGAACACCGGGGAGCTGTTTTTT.

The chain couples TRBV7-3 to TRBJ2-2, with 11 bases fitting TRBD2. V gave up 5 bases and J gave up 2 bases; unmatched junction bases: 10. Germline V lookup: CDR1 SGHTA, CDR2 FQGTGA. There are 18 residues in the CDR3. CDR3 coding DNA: TGTGCCAGCAGCCCACTCGGGACTAGCGGTCTTAACACCGGGGAGCTGTTTTTT. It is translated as CASSPLGTSGLNTGELFF.

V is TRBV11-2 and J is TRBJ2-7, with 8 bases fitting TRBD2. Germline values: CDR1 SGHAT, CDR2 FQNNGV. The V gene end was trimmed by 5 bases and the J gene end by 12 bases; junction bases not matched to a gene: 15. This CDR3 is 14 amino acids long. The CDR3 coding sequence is TGTGCCAGCAGCCCCAGACTAACTAGCGGCTGGACGTACTTC. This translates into CASSPRLTSGWTYF.